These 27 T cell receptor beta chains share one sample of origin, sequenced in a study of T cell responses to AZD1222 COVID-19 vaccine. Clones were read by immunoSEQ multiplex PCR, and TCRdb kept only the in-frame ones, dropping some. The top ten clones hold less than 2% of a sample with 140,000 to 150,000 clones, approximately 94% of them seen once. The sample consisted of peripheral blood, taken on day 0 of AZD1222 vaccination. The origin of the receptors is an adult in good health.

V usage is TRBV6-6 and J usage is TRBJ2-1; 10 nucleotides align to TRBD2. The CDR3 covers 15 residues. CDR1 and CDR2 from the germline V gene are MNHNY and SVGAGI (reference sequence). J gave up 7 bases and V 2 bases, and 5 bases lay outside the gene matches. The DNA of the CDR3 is TGTGCCAGCAGTTACGGGCTAGCGGGGGTAAATGAGCAGTTCTTC. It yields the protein CASSYGLAGVNEQFF.

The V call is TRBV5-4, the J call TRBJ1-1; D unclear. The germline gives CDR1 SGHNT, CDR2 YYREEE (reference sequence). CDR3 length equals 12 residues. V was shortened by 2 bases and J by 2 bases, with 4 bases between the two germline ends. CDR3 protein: CASSLTNTEAFF. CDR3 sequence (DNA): TGTGCCAGCAGCTTAACCAACACTGAAGCTTTCTTT.

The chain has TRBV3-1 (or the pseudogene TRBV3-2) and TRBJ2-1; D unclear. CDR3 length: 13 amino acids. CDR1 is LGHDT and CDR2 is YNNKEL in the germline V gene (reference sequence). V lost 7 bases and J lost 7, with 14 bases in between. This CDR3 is CASTYSWRNEQFF. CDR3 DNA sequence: TGTGCCAGCACCTATAGTTGGCGGAATGAGCAGTTCTTC.

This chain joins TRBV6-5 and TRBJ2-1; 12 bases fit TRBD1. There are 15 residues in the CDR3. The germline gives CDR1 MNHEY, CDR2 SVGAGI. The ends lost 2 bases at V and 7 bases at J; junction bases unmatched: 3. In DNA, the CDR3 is TGTGCCAGCAGTTACAGGGACAGGGGGCGGAATGAGCAGTTCTTC. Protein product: CASSYRDRGRNEQFF.

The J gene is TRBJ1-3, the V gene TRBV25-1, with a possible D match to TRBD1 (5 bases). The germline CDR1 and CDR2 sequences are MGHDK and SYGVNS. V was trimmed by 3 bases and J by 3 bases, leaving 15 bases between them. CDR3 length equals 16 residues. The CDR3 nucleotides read TGTGCCAGCAGTGATCTGGGGCCCCGTCATGGAAACACCATATATTTT. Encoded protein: CASSDLGPRHGNTIYF.

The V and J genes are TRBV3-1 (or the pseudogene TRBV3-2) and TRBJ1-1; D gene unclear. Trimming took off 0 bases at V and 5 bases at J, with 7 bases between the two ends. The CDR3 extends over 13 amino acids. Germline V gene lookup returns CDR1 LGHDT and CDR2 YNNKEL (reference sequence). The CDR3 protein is CASSQDLTTEAFF. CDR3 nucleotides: TGTGCCAGCAGCCAAGACCTCACAACTGAAGCTTTCTTT.

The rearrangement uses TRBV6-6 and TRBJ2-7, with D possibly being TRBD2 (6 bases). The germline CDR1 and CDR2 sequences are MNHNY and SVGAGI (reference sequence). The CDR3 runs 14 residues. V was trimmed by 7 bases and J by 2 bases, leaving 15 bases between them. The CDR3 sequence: CASMRIAVPYEQYF. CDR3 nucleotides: TGTGCCAGCATGAGGATAGCGGTCCCCTACGAGCAGTACTTC.

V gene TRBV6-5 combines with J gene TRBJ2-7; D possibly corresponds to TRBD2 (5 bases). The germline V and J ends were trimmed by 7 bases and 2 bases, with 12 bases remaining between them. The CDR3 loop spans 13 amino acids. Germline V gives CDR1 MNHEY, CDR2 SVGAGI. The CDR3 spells CASTPGVAYEQYF. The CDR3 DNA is TGTGCCAGCACTCCCGGGGTCGCCTACGAGCAGTACTTC.

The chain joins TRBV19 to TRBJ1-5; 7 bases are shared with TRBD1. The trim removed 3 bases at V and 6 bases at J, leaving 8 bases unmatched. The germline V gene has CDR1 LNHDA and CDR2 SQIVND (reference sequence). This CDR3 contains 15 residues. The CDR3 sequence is CASSMGQGDSQPQHF. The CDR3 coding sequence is TGTGCCAGTAGTATGGGGCAGGGGGATAGTCAGCCCCAGCATTTT.

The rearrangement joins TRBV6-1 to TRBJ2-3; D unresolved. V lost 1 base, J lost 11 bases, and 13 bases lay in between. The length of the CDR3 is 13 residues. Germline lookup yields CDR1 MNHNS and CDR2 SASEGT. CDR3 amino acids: CASSEEVALRQYF. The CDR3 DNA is TGTGCCAGCAGTGAAGAGGTGGCTCTGAGGCAGTATTTT.

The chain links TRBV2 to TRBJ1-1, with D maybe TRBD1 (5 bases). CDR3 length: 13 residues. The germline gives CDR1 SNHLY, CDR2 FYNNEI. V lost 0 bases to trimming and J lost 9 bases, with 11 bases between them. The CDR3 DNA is TGTGCCAGCAGTGAAGCTAGCAGGGTTCAAGCTTTCTTT. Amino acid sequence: CASSEASRVQAFF.

CDR3 sequence reads: CASSFGTGRNNEQFF. CDR3 DNA sequence: TGTGCCAGCAGCTTCGGGACAGGGCGAAATAATGAGCAGTTCTTC. The chain links TRBV7-3 to TRBJ2-1; 9 bases are shared with TRBD1. In germline, CDR1 is SGHTA, CDR2 FQGTGA. V was pared by 3 bases and J by 7 bases, with 7 bases of the junction left unmatched. The CDR3 length is 15 residues.

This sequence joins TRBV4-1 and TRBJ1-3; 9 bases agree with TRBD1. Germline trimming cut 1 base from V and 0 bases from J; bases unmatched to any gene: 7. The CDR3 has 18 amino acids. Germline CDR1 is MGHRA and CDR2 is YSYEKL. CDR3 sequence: CASSQGLDRGYSGNTIYF. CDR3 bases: TGCGCCAGCAGCCAAGGGCTTGACAGGGGGTACTCTGGAAACACCATATATTTT.

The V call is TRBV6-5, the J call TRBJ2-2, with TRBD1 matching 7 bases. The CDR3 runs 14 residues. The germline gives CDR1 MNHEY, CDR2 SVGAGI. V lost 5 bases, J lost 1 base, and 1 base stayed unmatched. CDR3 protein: CASSNRGNTGELFF. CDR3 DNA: TGTGCCAGCAGTAACAGGGGGAACACCGGGGAGCTGTTTTTT.

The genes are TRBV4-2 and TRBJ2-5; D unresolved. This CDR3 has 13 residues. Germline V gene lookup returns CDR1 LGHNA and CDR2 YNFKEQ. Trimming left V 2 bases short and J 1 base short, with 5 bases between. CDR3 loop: CASSQPTQETQYF. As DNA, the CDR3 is TGTGCCAGCAGCCAACCAACCCAAGAGACCCAGTACTTC.

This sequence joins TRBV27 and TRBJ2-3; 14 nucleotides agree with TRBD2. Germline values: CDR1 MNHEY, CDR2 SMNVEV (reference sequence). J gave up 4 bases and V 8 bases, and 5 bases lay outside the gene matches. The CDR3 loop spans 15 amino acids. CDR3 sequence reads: CASRRLAGGADTQYF. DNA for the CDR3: TGTGCCAGCCGGAGACTAGCGGGAGGGGCAGATACGCAGTATTTT.

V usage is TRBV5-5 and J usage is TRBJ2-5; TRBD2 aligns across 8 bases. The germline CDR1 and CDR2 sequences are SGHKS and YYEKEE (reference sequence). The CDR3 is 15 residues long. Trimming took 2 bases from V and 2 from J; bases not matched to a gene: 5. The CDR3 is CASSFGLAGQETQYF. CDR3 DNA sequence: TGTGCCAGCAGCTTTGGGCTAGCGGGTCAAGAGACCCAGTACTTC.

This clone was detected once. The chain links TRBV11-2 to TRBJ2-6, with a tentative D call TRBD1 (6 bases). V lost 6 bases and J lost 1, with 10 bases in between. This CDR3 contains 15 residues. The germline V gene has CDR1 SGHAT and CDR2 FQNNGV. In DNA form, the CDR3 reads TGTGCCAGCAGTTGGACAGTTTCTGGGGCCAACGTCCTGACTTTC. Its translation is CASSWTVSGANVLTF.

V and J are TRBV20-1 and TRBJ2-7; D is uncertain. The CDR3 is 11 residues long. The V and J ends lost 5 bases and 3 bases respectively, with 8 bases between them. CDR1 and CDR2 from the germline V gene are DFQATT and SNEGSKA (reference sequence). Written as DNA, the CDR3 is TGCAGTGCTGATGGACGCTACGAGCAGTACTTC. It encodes CSADGRYEQYF.

CDR3 DNA sequence: TGCGCCAGCAGCTTGGCCAATGAAAAACTGTTTTTT. This encodes CASSLANEKLFF. The chain recombines TRBV5-1 with TRBJ1-4; D gene uncertain. The CDR3 runs 12 residues. Trimming pared 0 bases from V and 5 bases from J, leaving 2 bases between. The germline CDR1 and CDR2 sequences are SGHRS and YFSETQ.

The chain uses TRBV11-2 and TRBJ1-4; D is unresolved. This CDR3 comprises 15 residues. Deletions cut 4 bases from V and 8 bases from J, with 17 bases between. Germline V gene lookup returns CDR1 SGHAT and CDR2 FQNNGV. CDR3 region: CASSSEFGVGEKLFF. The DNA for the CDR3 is TGTGCCAGCAGCTCGGAGTTCGGGGTCGGGGAAAAACTGTTTTTT. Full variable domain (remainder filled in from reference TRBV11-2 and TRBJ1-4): EAGVAQSPRYKIIEKRQSVAFWCNPISGHATLYWYQQILGQGPKLLIQFQNNGVVDDSQLPKDRFSAERLKGVDSTLKIQPAKLEDSAVYLCASSSEFGVGEKLFFGSGTQLSVL.

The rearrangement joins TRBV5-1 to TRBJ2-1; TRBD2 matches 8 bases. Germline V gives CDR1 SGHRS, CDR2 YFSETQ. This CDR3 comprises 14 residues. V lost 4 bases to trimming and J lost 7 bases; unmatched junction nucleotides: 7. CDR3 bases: TGCGCCAGCAGCCCTTCTTTAGCGGGGAATGAGCAGTTCTTC. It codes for CASSPSLAGNEQFF. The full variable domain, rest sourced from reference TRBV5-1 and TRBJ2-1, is KAGVTQTPRYLIKTRGQQVTLSCSPISGHRSVSWYQQTPGQGLQFLFEYFSETQRNKGNFPGRFSGRQFSNSRSEMNVSTLELGDSALYLCASSPSLAGNEQFFGPGTRLTVL.

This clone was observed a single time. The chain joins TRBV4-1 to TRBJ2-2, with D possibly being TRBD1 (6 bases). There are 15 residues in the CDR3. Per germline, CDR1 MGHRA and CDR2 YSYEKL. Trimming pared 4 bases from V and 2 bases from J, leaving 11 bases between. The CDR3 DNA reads TGCGCCAGCAGCCCGGTGGACAGCAACACCGGGGAGCTGTTTTTT. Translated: CASSPVDSNTGELFF.

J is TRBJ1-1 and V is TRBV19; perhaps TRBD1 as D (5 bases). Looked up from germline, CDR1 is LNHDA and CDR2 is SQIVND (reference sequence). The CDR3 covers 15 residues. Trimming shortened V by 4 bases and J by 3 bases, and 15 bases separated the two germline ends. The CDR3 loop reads CASSSPGGSDTEAFF. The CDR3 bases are TGTGCCAGTAGTAGCCCGGGGGGTTCGGACACTGAAGCTTTCTTT.

CDR3 loop: CASSLVAGLNTDTQYF. For the CDR3, the DNA is TGCGCCAGCAGCCTCGTAGCGGGCCTAAACACAGATACGCAGTATTTT. V usage is TRBV5-1 and J usage is TRBJ2-3, with 7 bases identical to TRBD2. Germline trimming cut 4 bases from V and 2 bases from J; bases unmatched to any gene: 10. Germline V lookup: CDR1 SGHRS, CDR2 YFSETQ. This CDR3 is built from 16 residues.

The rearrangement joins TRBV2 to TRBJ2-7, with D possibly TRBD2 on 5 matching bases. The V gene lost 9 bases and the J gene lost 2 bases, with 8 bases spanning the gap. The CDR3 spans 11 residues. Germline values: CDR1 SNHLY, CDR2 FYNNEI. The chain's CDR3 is CASTRTYEQYF. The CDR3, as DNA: TGTGCCAGTACTAGGACCTACGAGCAGTACTTC.

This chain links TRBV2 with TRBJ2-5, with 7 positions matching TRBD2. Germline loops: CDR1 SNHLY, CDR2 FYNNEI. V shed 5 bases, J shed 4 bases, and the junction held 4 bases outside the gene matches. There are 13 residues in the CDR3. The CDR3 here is CASSPWTRETQYF. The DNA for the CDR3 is TGTGCCAGCAGTCCATGGACTAGAGAGACCCAGTACTTC.